Presented here are 24 T cell receptor beta chains from one specimen sequenced in a study of T cells after yellow fever vaccination. TCRdb re-called the 5' RACE reads through MiXCR, storing one row per CDR3 protein. The sample has about 300,000 distinct CDR3 sequences; roughly 9% are singletons. Source: CD4+ T cells sorted from PBMCs, taken 5 days after the yellow fever booster vaccination. These receptors originate from a man aged 18 to 30 who received the YFV17D yellow fever vaccine.

This chain connects TRBV5-4 to TRBJ2-2, with D perhaps matching TRBD1 (6 bases). The V end was cut by 5 bases, the J end by 4 bases, with 18 bases between. The CDR3 totals 16 residues. Germline loops: CDR1 SGHNT, CDR2 YYREEE (reference sequence). The CDR3 is CASSRTGSGITGELFF. In DNA form, the CDR3 reads TGTGCCAGCAGTCGTACAGGGTCGGGAATCACCGGGGAGCTGTTTTTT.

Ten or more counts support this clonotype. The gene calls are TRBV4-3 and TRBJ1-3; 10 bases fit TRBD1. Germline trimming cut 0 bases from V and 1 base from J; bases unmatched to any gene: 3. This CDR3 has 17 residues. Germline lookup yields CDR1 LGHNA and CDR2 YSLEER. In DNA, the CDR3 is TGCGCCAGCAGCCAAGACAGACAGGGGGCATCTGGAAACACCATATATTTT. Translating it yields CASSQDRQGASGNTIYF.

This clonotype was picked up a small number of times. V and J are TRBV20-1 and TRBJ2-7, with D perhaps TRBD1 (6 bases). Trimming pared 3 bases from V and 3 bases from J, leaving 12 bases between. The length of the CDR3 is 13 residues. The germline V gene has CDR1 DFQATT and CDR2 SNEGSKA (reference sequence). The CDR3 region is CSASPGQFYEQYV. CDR3 DNA sequence: TGCAGTGCTAGCCCCGGACAGTTCTACGAGCAGTACGTC.

The chain has TRBV4-3 and TRBJ2-3; 8 nucleotides match TRBD2. Germline V CDR1 and CDR2: LGHNA, YSLEER. Trimming cost V 0 bases and J 6 bases; bases outside gene matches: 17. The CDR3 runs to 19 residues. The CDR3 DNA follows: TGCGCCAGCAGCCAAGAGAGGGGGTGGAGGGCTAGCGGGTACGATACGCAGTATTTT. Translating it yields CASSQERGWRASGYDTQYF.

The V gene is TRBV21-1, the J gene TRBJ1-6. TRBV21-1 has pseudogene status. This CDR3 spans 11 amino acids. This CDR3 is CASSRPSPLHF. In nucleotides, the CDR3 is TGTGCCAGCAGCAGACCCTCACCCCTCCACTTT.

This clonotype was observed a few times. The chain employs TRBV29-1 and TRBJ2-5, with a weak D call TRBD1 (6 bases). The V end was cut by 0 bases, the J end by 7 bases, with 12 bases between. This CDR3 comprises 13 residues. Germline V CDR1 and CDR2: SQVTM, ANQGSEA. The CDR3 is CSVEEQGEGTQYF. DNA for the CDR3: TGCAGCGTTGAAGAACAGGGAGAGGGGACCCAGTACTTC.

The sample holds many counts of this clonotype. This sequence joins TRBV7-2 and TRBJ1-1, with D unclear. V lost 0 bases and J 0 bases, leaving 5 bases between the germline ends. Germline V gene data show CDR1 as SGHTA and CDR2 as FQGNSA. The CDR3 is 14 residues long. This CDR3 is CASSLATVNTEAFF. CDR3 bases: TGTGCCAGCAGCTTAGCTACGGTGAACACTGAAGCTTTCTTT.

The rearrangement uses TRBV6-5 and TRBJ2-7; D remains unclear. Per germline, CDR1 MNHEY and CDR2 SVGAGI. V shed 2 bases and J shed 3 bases, with 14 bases lying between them. The CDR3 has 15 amino acids. The CDR3 here is CASSYRGGAIYEQYF. CDR3 bases: TGTGCCAGCAGTTACCGTGGCGGAGCTATCTACGAGCAGTACTTC.

This clonotype appeared a few times. The chain employs TRBV11-2 and TRBJ2-1; possibly TRBD1 for D (6 bases). Per the germline V gene, CDR1 is SGHAT and CDR2 is FQNNGV. This CDR3 is 15 amino acids long. V gave up 2 bases and J gave up 4 bases, with 12 bases separating them. For the CDR3, the DNA is TGTGCCAGCAGCTTAATACAGGGAAGGTACAATGAGCAGTTCTTC. It specifies CASSLIQGRYNEQFF.

This clonotype was seen more than once but under ten times. This chain links TRBV11-2 with TRBJ2-3; D remains ambiguous. V was pared by 2 bases and J by 2 bases, with 8 bases between. This CDR3 is 14 amino acids long. Germline V gene sequence: CDR1 SGHAT, CDR2 FQNNGV. The CDR3 sequence: CASSLRQYTDTQYF. The CDR3, as DNA: TGTGCCAGCAGCTTACGGCAGTACACAGATACGCAGTATTTT.

The chain couples TRBV4-1 to TRBJ2-1; 8 nucleotides agree with TRBD2. The CDR3 runs to 16 residues. J was trimmed by 2 bases and V by 0 bases; bases with no gene match: 3. CDR1 is MGHRA, CDR2 YSYEKL, per germline. CDR3 residues: CASSQDTGGAYNEQFF. The DNA for the CDR3 is TGCGCCAGCAGCCAAGATACCGGGGGGGCCTACAATGAGCAGTTCTTC.

This clonotype was found a few times. V is TRBV5-1 and J is TRBJ2-3; D remains ambiguous. Germline CDR1 is SGHRS and CDR2 is YFSETQ. V shed 3 bases and J shed 4 bases, with 6 bases lying between them. CDR3 length: 12 amino acids. CDR3 residues: CASSWTADTQYF. CDR3 nucleotides: TGCGCCAGCAGCTGGACGGCAGATACGCAGTATTTT.

The sample holds a few counts of this clonotype. The chain has TRBV5-3 and TRBJ2-7; 9 bases align to TRBD1. TRBV5-3 is recorded as an ORF, its role being uncertain. V was pared by 4 bases and J by 1 base, with 3 bases of the junction left unmatched. This CDR3 is 14 amino acids long. CDR3 nucleotide sequence: TGTGCCAGAAGCGCGGACAGGGGTTCCTACGAGCAGTACTTC. Amino acids: CARSADRGSYEQYF.

This clonotype has at least ten counts. This rearrangement joins TRBV12-3 or TRBV12-4 to TRBJ2-3; tentative D call: TRBD2 (6 bases). V was pared by 4 bases and J by 1 base, with 15 bases between. The CDR3 is 16 amino acids. CDR3 sequence (DNA): TGTGCCAGCAGTTCACACGATAGCGGACGCACAGATACGCAGTATTTT. The encoded protein is CASSSHDSGRTDTQYF.

Only a few counts were recorded for this clonotype. This chain connects TRBV5-1 to TRBJ2-2; 12 bases map to TRBD1. Trimming cost V 6 bases and J 7 bases; bases outside gene matches: 10. The CDR3 contains 16 residues. Germline CDR1 is SGHRS and CDR2 is YFSETQ. The CDR3 loop reads CASTSGTGGVGGELFF. CDR3 coding DNA: TGCGCCAGCACCTCCGGGACAGGGGGCGTTGGCGGGGAGCTGTTTTTT.

This clonotype was observed a handful of times. This chain joins TRBV29-1 and TRBJ2-5; no clear D gene. The CDR3 length is 13 residues. CDR1 and CDR2 (germline): SQVTM, ANQGSEA. The germline V and J ends were trimmed by 6 bases and 1 base, with 12 bases remaining between them. CDR3 sequence: CSVSTQAQETQYF. The DNA for the CDR3 is TGCAGCGTGTCGACCCAGGCCCAAGAGACCCAGTACTTC.

This clonotype has at least ten counts. The rearrangement uses TRBV5-1 and TRBJ1-2; the D gene is possibly TRBD1 (5 bases). The ends were cut back, 1 base at V and 4 bases at J, with 14 bases in the middle. Per the germline V gene, CDR1 is SGHRS and CDR2 is YFSETQ. CDR3 size: 15 residues. This chain's CDR3 is CASSLSSGGIYGYTF. For the CDR3, the DNA is TGCGCCAGCAGCTTGTCTTCGGGGGGGATCTATGGCTACACCTTC.

V usage is TRBV25-1 and J usage is TRBJ2-1, with D possibly being TRBD1 (5 bases). The germline V gene encodes CDR1 MGHDK and CDR2 SYGVNS. Trimming took 1 base from V and 2 from J, leaving 12 bases between them. The CDR3 runs to 16 residues. CDR3 DNA sequence: TGTGCCAGCAGTGAATCGGCAGGGTGGGCCTACAATGAGCAGTTCTTC. Its translation is CASSESAGWAYNEQFF. Variable domain in full (rest from reference TRBV25-1 and TRBJ2-1): EADIYQTPRYLVIGTGKKITLECSQTMGHDKMYWYQQDPGMELHLIHYSYGVNSTEKGDLSSESTVSRIRTEHFPLTLESARPSHTSQYLCASSESAGWAYNEQFFGPGTRLTVL.

This clonotype was seen only a few times. This chain links TRBV9 with TRBJ1-4, with D uncertain. Trimming stripped 2 bases from V and 5 bases from J, with 10 bases between. This CDR3 is 14 amino acids long. Per germline, CDR1 SGDLS and CDR2 YYNGEE. The CDR3 nucleotides read TGTGCCAGCAGCGTCGGAGGCCCAAATGAAAAACTGTTTTTT. As protein: CASSVGGPNEKLFF.

The rearrangement uses TRBV6-1 and TRBJ2-4, with D possibly called TRBD1 or TRBD2 (5 bases each). The CDR3 extends over 11 amino acids. V was pared by 6 bases and J by 7 bases, with 7 bases between. Germline V gene lookup returns CDR1 MNHNS and CDR2 SASEGT. The CDR3 DNA is TGTGCCAGCAGGGGACGGAACATTCAGTACTTC. Translating it yields CASRGRNIQYF.

The chain employs TRBV6-2 or TRBV6-3 and TRBJ1-2; 9 nucleotides align to TRBD1. The CDR3 is 16 amino acids. CDR1 is MNHEY, CDR2 SVGEGT, per germline. V dropped 7 bases and J dropped 4; count of bases not matched to a gene: 13. The CDR3 reads CASKDRGMTNTYGYTF. As DNA, the CDR3 is TGTGCCAGCAAAGACAGGGGGATGACAAACACCTATGGCTACACCTTC.

This clonotype turned up a few times. The chain employs TRBV7-2 and TRBJ2-3, with D tentatively TRBD2 (7 bases). Germline V gene lookup returns CDR1 SGHTA and CDR2 FQGNSA. Trimming stripped 5 bases from V and 3 bases from J, with 21 bases between. This CDR3 has 17 amino acids. CDR3 coding DNA: TGTGCCAGCAGCCCCCGGGGCGGGGGCCATCGGACAGATACGCAGTATTTT. Amino acids: CASSPRGGGHRTDTQYF.

As concerns this clonotype: A much bigger clone sits one base away, suggesting this may be a read error. The rearrangement uses TRBV5-1 and TRBJ2-3; D remains ambiguous. Germline V gene lookup returns CDR1 SGHRS and CDR2 YFSETQ. There are 15 residues in the CDR3. Between the trimmed V and J ends, which lost 0 bases and 4 bases, there was a span of 12 bases. The CDR3 is CASSLEGFGSDTQYF. CDR3 bases: TGCGCCAGCAGCTTGGAGGGATTTGGGTCAGATACGCAGTATTTT.

Concerning this clonotype itself: This may arise from a read error, as a much more abundant clone is one base away. V usage is TRBV29-1 and J usage is TRBJ2-3; the D is unclear. The V gene's germline CDR1 is SQVTM and CDR2 ANQGSEA. The CDR3 has 14 amino acids. V dropped 7 bases and J dropped 2 bases, with 16 bases sitting between them. In DNA, the CDR3 is TGCAGCGCCTCCCCCAGGTGGGCCACAGATACGCAGTATTTT. Protein: CSASPRWATDTQYF.